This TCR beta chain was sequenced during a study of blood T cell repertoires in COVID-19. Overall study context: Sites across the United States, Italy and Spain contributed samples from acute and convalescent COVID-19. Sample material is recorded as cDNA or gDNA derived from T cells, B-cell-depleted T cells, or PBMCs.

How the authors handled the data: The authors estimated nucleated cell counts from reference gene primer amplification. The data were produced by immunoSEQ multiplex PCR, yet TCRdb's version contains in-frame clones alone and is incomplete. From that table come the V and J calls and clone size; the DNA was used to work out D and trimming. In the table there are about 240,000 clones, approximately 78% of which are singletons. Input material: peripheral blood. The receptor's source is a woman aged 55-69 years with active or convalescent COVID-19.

The CDR3 is CATVRKRSGPNSYEQYF. The CDR3 bases are TGTGCCACCGTAAGGAAGCGTTCCGGTCCCAACTCCTACGAGCAGTACTTC. This chain connects TRBV2 to TRBJ2-7; D call uncertain. Germline values: CDR1 SNHLY, CDR2 FYNNEI. Trimming took off 10 bases at V and 0 bases at J, with 25 bases between the two ends. This CDR3 region has 17 residues.